This T cell receptor beta chain was captured in a study of shared clonotypes between healthy human individuals. A single count supports this clone. Repertoires were generated with immunoSEQ multiplex PCR, while TCRdb's copy carries only in-frame clones and drops some. The data show about 1,800,000 clones, 85% to 95% seen once. Naive-designated CD8 cells lacked CD45RO, were positively enriched for CCR7, and omitted terminally differentiated effector memory CD45RA+ cells. The sequence was obtained from a man aged 18 to 29 in good health. The sequencing sample was made of naive CD8+ T cells sorted from blood.

This CDR3 is CASSITSGGAKNEQFF. CDR3 nucleotide sequence: TGTGCCAGCAGTATCACTAGCGGGGGGGCCAAGAATGAGCAGTTCTTC. This chain uses TRBV27 with TRBJ2-1, with TRBD2 identical over 13 bases. The CDR3 extends over 16 amino acids. Germline CDR1 MNHEY, CDR2 SMNVEV (reference sequence). Trimming took 5 bases from V and 7 from J; bases not matched to a gene: 8.